Following are 6 T cell receptor beta chains from one sample sequenced in a study of vaccination and CD4 T cells after COVID-19. The treatment here: approximately 11-day PBMC culture with coronavirus spike peptide pools or control peptides (ViraFEST assay). No antigen has been identified for these receptors. The Oncomine TCR Beta short-read assay was applied to DNA of cultured CD4+ T cells. TCRdb fed the PCR reads into MiXCR, producing one record per CDR3 protein. This sample has under 20,000 distinct CDR3 sequences; roughly two fifths occur once, and the top ten carry about 7.2%. The sample consisted of CD4+ T cells from blood, cultured in vitro, taken after SARS-CoV-2 vaccination. The receptors stem from a human donor who had recovered from COVID-19.

The V and J genes are TRBV5-4 and TRBJ2-5; 9 nucleotides align to TRBD2. V shed 3 bases, J shed 5 bases, and the junction held 8 bases outside the gene matches. This CDR3 spans 15 amino acids. CDR1 is SGHNT and CDR2 is YYREEE in the germline V gene (reference sequence). DNA for the CDR3: TGTGCCAGCAGCTCCCTGCGGGGGGGCGGTGAGACCCAGTACTTC. It translates to CASSSLRGGGETQYF.

The V gene is TRBV24-1, the J gene TRBJ2-3; D ambiguous. The CDR3 covers 12 residues. V was trimmed by 4 bases and J by 1 base, leaving 2 bases between them. CDR1 is KGHDR, CDR2 SFDVKD, per germline. The CDR3 region has the DNA TGTGCCACCAGTGAGCGCACAGATACGCAGTATTTT. Amino acid sequence: CATSERTDTQYF.

The J gene is TRBJ2-7, the V gene TRBV27; D may be TRBD1 (5 bases). In germline, CDR1 is MNHEY, CDR2 SMNVEV (reference sequence). Trimming removed 5 bases from V and 8 bases from J, with 10 bases in between. CDR3 length: 11 residues. Written as DNA, the CDR3 is TGTGCCAGCAGTACCCAGGGTAAGCAGTACTTC. This gives the protein CASSTQGKQYF.

The chain combines TRBV11-2 with TRBJ2-5; 8 nucleotides align to TRBD2. Germline CDR1 reads SGHAT; CDR2 reads FQNNGV. V shed 1 base, J shed 2 bases, and the junction held 12 bases outside the gene matches. The CDR3 loop spans 18 amino acids. The CDR3: CASSLGDLSGSAQETQYF. In DNA, the CDR3 is TGTGCCAGCAGCTTAGGGGATTTAAGCGGGAGTGCACAAGAGACCCAGTACTTC.

This sequence joins TRBV20-1 and TRBJ2-1, with D uncertain. The germline gives CDR1 DFQATT, CDR2 SNEGSKA (reference sequence). V was cut by 6 bases and J by 3 bases, with 6 bases left in between. The length of the CDR3 is 11 residues. The CDR3 DNA sequence: TGCAGTGCGACGAACTACAATGAGCAGTTCTTC. It codes for CSATNYNEQFF.

This clonotype was picked up a small number of times. The chain links TRBV6-5 to TRBJ1-1; TRBD1 might be the D (5 bases). V lost 0 bases, J lost 3 bases, and 14 bases lay in between. The CDR3 extends over 16 amino acids. The germline gives CDR1 MNHEY, CDR2 SVGAGI. The CDR3 is CASSYSTGTLDTEAFF. The DNA of the CDR3 is TGTGCCAGCAGTTACTCGACGGGGACTCTGGACACTGAAGCTTTCTTT.